The clone carrying this TCR beta chain appeared a few times. TCRdb re-called the RT-PCR reads through MiXCR, storing one row per CDR3 protein. The sample holds more than 600,000 distinct CDR3 sequences, 14% seen once. V lost 6 bases, J lost 0 bases, and 9 bases lay in between. Germline V gene data show CDR1 as SGHTA and CDR2 as FQGNSA. The CDR3 is made up of 13 amino acids. The rearrangement uses TRBV7-2 and TRBJ2-7, with D hard to call. The TCR originated in a female donor in good health, serving as a healthy control. Sequences were obtained from memory CD4+ T cells from blood. The CDR3 DNA sequence: TGTGCCAGCAGTTCCGTTGCCTCCTACGAGCAGTACTTC. This sequence encodes CASSSVASYEQYF.